A selection of T cell receptor beta chains follows, all from one sample in a study of T cell repertoires in cytomegalovirus infection. TCRdb recomputed calls from the reads with MiXCR, one row per CDR3 protein. The sample has 900,000 to 950,000 distinct CDR3 sequences, 31% seen once. No antigen is known for these receptors. Here the sequenced sample was cultured CD8+ T cells from PBMCs, taken from culture after CMV antigen stimulation. These receptors came from a human donor in good health (CMV status not recorded). Some clones in this sample may be carry-over from other donors' samples. CDR3s include the opening cysteine and the closing phenylalanine or tryptophan. The D gene is left open where the match is weak. Clone size appears in some rows only: once, few, many, or a class for an expanded clone.

J gene | clone size | V gene | D gene | CDR3 DNA | CDR3 protein
TRBJ1-2 | NA | TRBV29-1 | TRBD1 | TGCAGCGCTGACAGGGAAGGGGTCTATGGCTACACCTTC | CSADREGVYGYTF
TRBJ1-5 | NA | TRBV7-2 | NA | TGTGCCAGCAGCTTAGAGAAAGGTAGGACGCAGCCCCAGCATTTT | CASSLEKGRTQPQHF
TRBJ2-7 | once | TRBV19 | NA | TGTGCCAGTAGTATAGATTCCAGGGGTACCTACGAGCAGTACTTC | CASSIDSRGTYEQYF
TRBJ1-3 | many | TRBV28 | NA | TGTGCCAGCAGTTTGGCATTCTCTGGAAACACCATATATTTT | CASSLAFSGNTIYF
TRBJ1-3 | few | TRBV12-5 | NA | TGTGCTACCCTGGATGGAAACACCATATATTTT | CATLDGNTIYF
TRBJ1-2 | NA | TRBV19 | TRBD1 | TGTGCCAGTATTTCAGGGGGCGCGGATGGCTACACCTTC | CASISGGADGYTF
TRBJ1-1 | many | TRBV7-8 | NA | TGTGCCAGCAGCTTGGACAGCCAAACGGGCGGTGAAGCTTTCTTT | CASSLDSQTGGEAFF
TRBJ2-7 | NA | TRBV14 | NA | TGTGCCAGCAGCCAAGCACCTCAGGGATGGTCCTACGAGCAGTACTTC | CASSQAPQGWSYEQYF
TRBJ2-1 | few | TRBV12-3/TRBV12-4 | TRBD2 | TGTGCCAGCACCACTACTAGCGACAATGAGCAGTTCTTC | CASTTTSDNEQFF
TRBJ1-5 | few | TRBV19 | NA | TGTGCCAGTAGTATAGATCAGGAATGGGCAGCTACTAATCAGCCCCAGCATTTT | CASSIDQEWAATNQPQHF
TRBJ2-3 | few | TRBV6-6 | NA | TGTGCCAGCAGTTACGCCCCAGATACGCAGTATTTT | CASSYAPDTQYF
TRBJ2-7 | NA | TRBV20-1 | TRBD2 | TGCAGTGCTGCGGGGGGACCGGGCCGTCTCTCCTACGAGCAGTACTTC | CSAAGGPGRLSYEQYF
TRBJ2-6 | NA | TRBV28 | NA | TGTGCCAGCAGTTTCTCATGGGGGGATTCTGGGGCCAACGTCCTGACTTTC | CASSFSWGDSGANVLTF
TRBJ1-1 | NA | TRBV7-9 | NA | TGTGCCAGCAGCCCAGACGGTAGGGCTGAAGCTTTCTTT | CASSPDGRAEAFF
TRBJ1-1 | NA | TRBV6-5 | NA | TGTGCCAGCAGCGACCGGTTAGACACTGAAGCTTTCTTT | CASSDRLDTEAFF
TRBJ1-2 | few | TRBV12-3/TRBV12-4 | NA | TGTGCCAGCAGTTCCGGGGTGGACTATGGCTACACCTTC | CASSSGVDYGYTF
TRBJ1-2 | many | TRBV12-3/TRBV12-4 | TRBD1 | TGTGCCAGCAGTTTCCCGCAAACGGGACAGGGGCCCTATGGCTACACCTTC | CASSFPQTGQGPYGYTF
TRBJ1-2 | NA | TRBV7-9 | TRBD1 | TGTGCCAGCAGCTTAGCGCAGGGGGTGGATGGCTACACCTTC | CASSLAQGVDGYTF
TRBJ2-2 | few | TRBV5-6 | NA | TGTGCCAGCAGCTCAGAACTTCCGAACACCGGGGAGCTGTTTTTT | CASSSELPNTGELFF
TRBJ2-2 | few | TRBV19 | NA | TGTGCCAGTAGTATAGAGGGAACCGGGGAGCTGTTTTTT | CASSIEGTGELFF
TRBJ2-1 | NA | TRBV20-1 | TRBD2 | TGCAGTGCTAGGTTAGCGGGGGTCCCTCCGGGCAATGAGCAGTTCTTC | CSARLAGVPPGNEQFF
TRBJ2-3 | NA | TRBV20-1 | NA | TGCAGTGCTAGAGATCCCACCTTAGTAGTTCGGCAGTATTTT | CSARDPTLVVRQYF
TRBJ2-7 | many | TRBV7-9 | NA | TGTGCCAGCAGCCCTAGAGGGGTTATCGAGCAGTACTTC | CASSPRGVIEQYF
TRBJ1-1 | few | TRBV10-3 | NA | TGTGCCATCAGCCTGGGCACTGAAGCTTTCTTT | CAISLGTEAFF
TRBJ1-2 | few | TRBV19 | NA | TGTGCCAGTAGTATAGGGGCTCGGTATGGCTACACCTTC | CASSIGARYGYTF
TRBJ2-2 | many | TRBV7-2 | TRBD1 | TGTGCCAGCAGCTCGAGGCCCGGGACAGCGAACACCGGGGAGCTGTTTTTT | CASSSRPGTANTGELFF
TRBJ1-1 | NA | TRBV5-6 | TRBD1 | TGTGCCAGCAGCTCTGTCGGGACAGGGGGCCCTGACACTGAAGCTTTCTTT | CASSSVGTGGPDTEAFF
TRBJ2-3 | many | TRBV6-5 | NA | TGTGCCAGCAGTTACTCGGGGGATTGGGGGCCCACAGATACGCAGTATTTT | CASSYSGDWGPTDTQYF
TRBJ2-3 | few | TRBV4-1 | NA | TGCGCCGCCAGCTCGGAGTCGGGCACAGATACGCAGTATTTT | CAASSESGTDTQYF
TRBJ1-5 | few | TRBV6-5 | TRBD1 | TGTGCCAGCAGTTCGCGACAGGGGCCCCATCAGCCCCAGCATTTT | CASSSRQGPHQPQHF
TRBJ1-6 | once | TRBV7-6 | NA | TGTGCCAGCCCCAGCCTCGATTCACCCCTCCACTTT | CASPSLDSPLHF
TRBJ1-4 | NA | TRBV18 | NA | TGTGCCAGCTCACCACAAGTAGGGGGAGGTGAAAAACTGTTTTTT | CASSPQVGGGEKLFF
TRBJ2-7 | NA | TRBV9 | NA | TGTGCCAGCAGCGCGGAGACCTACGGGAGCTTGGAGCAGTACTTC | CASSAETYGSLEQYF
TRBJ2-5 | NA | TRBV7-2 | TRBD2 | TGTGCCAGCAGCTCAAGCGGGGCGGGGAAAGAGACCCAGTACTTC | CASSSSGAGKETQYF
TRBJ2-1 | NA | TRBV10-3 | TRBD2 | TGTGCCATCAAGGGTAGCGGGGGGGGAATCTCCTACAATGAGCAGTTCTTC | CAIKGSGGGISYNEQFF
TRBJ2-1 | few | TRBV6-4 | TRBD2 | TGTGCCAGCAGTCTTAGACTAGCGGGGGGGAGCTCCTACAATGAGCAGTTCTTC | CASSLRLAGGSSYNEQFF
TRBJ2-3 | NA | TRBV9 | TRBD2 | TGTGCCAGCAGCCTAAGACTAGCGGGGGGACCCGGAGCAGATACGCAGTATTTT | CASSLRLAGGPGADTQYF
TRBJ2-4 | many | TRBV24-1 | NA | TGTGCCACCAGTGTCCGTCGGAACATTCAGTACTTC | CATSVRRNIQYF
TRBJ1-5 | NA | TRBV19 | NA | TGTGCCAGTAGTCCCCGTTTGGGGAGCAATCAGCCCCAGCATTTT | CASSPRLGSNQPQHF
TRBJ2-7 | few | TRBV2 | NA | TGTGCCAGCAGCTCCGGGACAAACGAGCAGTACTTC | CASSSGTNEQYF